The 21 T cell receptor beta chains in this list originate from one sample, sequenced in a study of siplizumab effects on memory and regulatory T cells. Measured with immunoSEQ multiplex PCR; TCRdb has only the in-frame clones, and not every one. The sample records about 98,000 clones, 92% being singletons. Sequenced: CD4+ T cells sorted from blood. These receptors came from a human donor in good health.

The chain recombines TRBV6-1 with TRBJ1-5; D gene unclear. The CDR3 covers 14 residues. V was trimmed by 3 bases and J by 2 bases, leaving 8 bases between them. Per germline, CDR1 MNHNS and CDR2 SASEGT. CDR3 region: CASSDRPRNQPQHF. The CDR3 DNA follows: TGTGCCAGCAGTGACAGGCCTCGCAATCAGCCCCAGCATTTT.

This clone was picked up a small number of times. The CDR3 here is CASRPLLGSGYTF. CDR3 coding DNA: TGTGCCAGCAGGCCCCTCTTAGGCTCCGGCTACACCTTC. The chain joins TRBV6-1 to TRBJ1-2, with D unclear. The V end lost 6 bases, the J end lost 8 bases, and 16 bases lay between the germline ends. The CDR3 loop spans 13 amino acids. Germline CDR1 and CDR2: MNHNS and SASEGT.

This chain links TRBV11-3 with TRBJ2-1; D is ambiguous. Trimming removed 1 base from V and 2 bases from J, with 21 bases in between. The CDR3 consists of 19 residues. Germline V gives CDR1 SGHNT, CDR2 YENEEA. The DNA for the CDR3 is TGTGCCAGCAGCTTAGTCTATGCCCCCCACACAAATACCTACAATGAGCAGTTCTTC. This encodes CASSLVYAPHTNTYNEQFF.

The CDR3 is CASRRHSNQPQHF. Here the CDR3 DNA reads TGTGCCAGCAGACGACATAGCAATCAGCCCCAGCATTTT. J is TRBJ1-5 and V is TRBV6-6; no definite D call. This CDR3 contains 13 residues. CDR1 is MNHNY and CDR2 is SVGAGI in the germline V gene (reference sequence). Deletions cut 6 bases from V and 0 bases from J, with 6 bases between.

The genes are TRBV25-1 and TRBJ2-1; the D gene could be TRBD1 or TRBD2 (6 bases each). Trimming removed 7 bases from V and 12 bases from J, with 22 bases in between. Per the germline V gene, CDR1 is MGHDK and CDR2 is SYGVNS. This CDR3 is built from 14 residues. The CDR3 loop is CASTLSAGAGRQFF. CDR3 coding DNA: TGTGCCAGCACCCTCTCCGCAGGGGCGGGGAGGCAGTTCTTC.

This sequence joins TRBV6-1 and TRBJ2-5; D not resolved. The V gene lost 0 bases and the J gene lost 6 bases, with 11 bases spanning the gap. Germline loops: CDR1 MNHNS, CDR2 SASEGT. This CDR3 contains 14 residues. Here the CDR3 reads CASSEARVVKTQYF. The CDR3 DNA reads TGTGCCAGCAGTGAAGCTCGGGTTGTCAAGACCCAGTACTTC.

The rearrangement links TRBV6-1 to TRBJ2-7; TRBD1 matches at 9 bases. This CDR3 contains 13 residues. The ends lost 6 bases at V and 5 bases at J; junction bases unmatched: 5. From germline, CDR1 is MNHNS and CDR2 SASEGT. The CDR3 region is CASRGTGFDEQYF. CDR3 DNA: TGTGCCAGCAGGGGGACAGGGTTCGACGAGCAGTACTTC.

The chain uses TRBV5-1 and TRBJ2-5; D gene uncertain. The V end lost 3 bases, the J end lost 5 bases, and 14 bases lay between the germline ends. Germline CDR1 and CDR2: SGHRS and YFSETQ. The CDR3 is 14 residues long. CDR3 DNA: TGCGCCAGCAGCTCGGACGCCTTGGGGGAGACCCAGTACTTC. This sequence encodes CASSSDALGETQYF.

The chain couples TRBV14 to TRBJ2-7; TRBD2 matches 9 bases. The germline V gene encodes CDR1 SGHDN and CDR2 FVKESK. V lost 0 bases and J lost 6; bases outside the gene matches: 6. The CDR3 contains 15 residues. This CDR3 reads CASSQDKGLAPEQYF. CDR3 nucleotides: TGTGCCAGCAGCCAAGATAAGGGACTAGCACCCGAGCAGTACTTC.

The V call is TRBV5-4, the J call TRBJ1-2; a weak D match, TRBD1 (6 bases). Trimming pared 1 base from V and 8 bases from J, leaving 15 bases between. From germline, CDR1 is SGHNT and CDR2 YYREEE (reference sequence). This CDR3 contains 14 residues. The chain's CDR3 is CASSLYRTEVGYTF. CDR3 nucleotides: TGTGCCAGCAGCTTGTACCGGACAGAGGTCGGCTACACCTTC.

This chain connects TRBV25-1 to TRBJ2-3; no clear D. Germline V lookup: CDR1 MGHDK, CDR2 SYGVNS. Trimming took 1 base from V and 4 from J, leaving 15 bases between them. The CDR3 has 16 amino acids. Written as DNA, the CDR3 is TGTGCCAGCAGTGAATCCCAGCTCCTCACGGCAGATACGCAGTATTTT. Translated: CASSESQLLTADTQYF.

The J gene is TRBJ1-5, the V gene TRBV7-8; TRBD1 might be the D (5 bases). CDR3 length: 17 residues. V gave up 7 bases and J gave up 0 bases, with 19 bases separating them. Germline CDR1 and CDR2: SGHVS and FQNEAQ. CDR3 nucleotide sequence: TGTGCCAGCACCCCAGGGCCGGGGAAGAATAGCAATCAGCCCCAGCATTTT. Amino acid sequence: CASTPGPGKNSNQPQHF.

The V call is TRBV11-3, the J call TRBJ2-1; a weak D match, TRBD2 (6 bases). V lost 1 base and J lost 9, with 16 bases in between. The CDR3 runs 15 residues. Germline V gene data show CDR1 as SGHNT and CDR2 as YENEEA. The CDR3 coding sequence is TGTGCCAGCAGCTTAGGCGGGACCGAGCTGACTGAGCAGTTCTTC. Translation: CASSLGGTELTEQFF.

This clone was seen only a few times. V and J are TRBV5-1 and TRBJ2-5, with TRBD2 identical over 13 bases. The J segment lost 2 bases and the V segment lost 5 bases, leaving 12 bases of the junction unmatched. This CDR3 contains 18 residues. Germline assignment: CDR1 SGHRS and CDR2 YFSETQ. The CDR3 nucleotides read TGCGCCAGCAGATCTAATAAGGGACTAGCGGGATTGCAAGAGACCCAGTACTTC. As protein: CASRSNKGLAGLQETQYF.

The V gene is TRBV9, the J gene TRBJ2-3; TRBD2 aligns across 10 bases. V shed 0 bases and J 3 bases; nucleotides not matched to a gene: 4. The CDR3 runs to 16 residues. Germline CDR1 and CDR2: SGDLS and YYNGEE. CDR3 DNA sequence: TGTGCCAGCAGCGTAGCTCAGACTAGCGGGACAGATACGCAGTATTTT. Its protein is CASSVAQTSGTDTQYF.

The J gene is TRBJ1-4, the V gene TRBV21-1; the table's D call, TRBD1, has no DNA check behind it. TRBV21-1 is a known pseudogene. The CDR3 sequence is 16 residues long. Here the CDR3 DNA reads TGTGCCAGCAGGGACTGGACAGGGATCCATAATGAAAAACTGTTTTTT. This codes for CASRDWTGIHNEKLFF.

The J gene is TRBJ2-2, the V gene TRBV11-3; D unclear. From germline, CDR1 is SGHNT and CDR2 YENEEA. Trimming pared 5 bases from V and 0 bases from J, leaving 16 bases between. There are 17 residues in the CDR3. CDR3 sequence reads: CASSRNGRSANTGELFF. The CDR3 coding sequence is TGTGCCAGCAGCCGAAACGGGCGTTCAGCGAACACCGGGGAGCTGTTTTTT.

The CDR3 here is CASSVEVAFSTDTQYF. The CDR3 nucleotides are TGTGCCAGCAGCGTAGAGGTAGCATTCAGCACAGATACGCAGTATTTT. The chain recombines TRBV9 with TRBJ2-3, with D hard to call. This CDR3 contains 16 residues. V was trimmed by 0 bases and J by 0 bases, leaving 11 bases between them. Per germline, CDR1 SGDLS and CDR2 YYNGEE.

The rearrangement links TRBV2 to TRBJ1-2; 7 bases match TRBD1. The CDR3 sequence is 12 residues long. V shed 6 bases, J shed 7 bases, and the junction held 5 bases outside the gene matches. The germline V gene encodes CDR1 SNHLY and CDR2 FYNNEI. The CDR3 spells CASRRQGGGYTF. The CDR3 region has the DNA TGTGCCAGCAGGAGACAGGGCGGTGGCTACACCTTC.

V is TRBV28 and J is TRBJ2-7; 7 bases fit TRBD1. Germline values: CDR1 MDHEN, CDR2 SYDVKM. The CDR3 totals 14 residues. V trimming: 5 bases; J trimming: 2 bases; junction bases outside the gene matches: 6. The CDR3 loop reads CASSRQGPPYEQYF. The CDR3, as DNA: TGTGCCAGCAGTCGACAGGGTCCCCCCTACGAGCAGTACTTC.

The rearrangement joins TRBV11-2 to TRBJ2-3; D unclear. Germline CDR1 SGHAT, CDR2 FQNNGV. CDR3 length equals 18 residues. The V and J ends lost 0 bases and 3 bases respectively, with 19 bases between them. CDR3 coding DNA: TGTGCCAGCAGCTTAGATTCCCTAGTAATGAGAAGGACAGATACGCAGTATTTT. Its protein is CASSLDSLVMRRTDTQYF.